A selection of T cell receptor beta chains follows, all from one sample in a study of esophageal squamous cell carcinoma under preoperative chemotherapy. TCRdb reanalysed the PCR reads using MiXCR and keeps one entry per CDR3 protein. Of 30,000 or so distinct CDR3 sequences listed, 40% to 60% are singletons. This sample was gathered from a patient given preoperative chemotherapy. The origin of the receptors is a human donor with esophageal squamous cell carcinoma. The donor label of this sample is uncertain. Both conserved end residues are part of each CDR3. Fields, in order: V gene, J gene, CDR3 protein.

TRBV11-2	TRBJ2-5	CASSARLAGEETQYF
TRBV7-9	TRBJ2-3	CASSPSQGDTQYF
TRBV6-1	TRBJ2-5	CASSWVGVKETQYF
TRBV6-1	TRBJ2-4	CASSRNRGGGEDTQYF
TRBV6-2/TRBV6-3	TRBJ1-1	CASSRPQGSMNTEAFF
TRBV6-1	TRBJ2-1	CASSPTQGFYNEQFF
TRBV7-8	-	CASAGLAGGAGDTQYF
TRBV19	TRBJ2-5	CASSISSGVDNEQYF
TRBV7-2	TRBJ2-3	CARGSQAVSTDTQYF
TRBV27	TRBJ2-3	CAGRYATNTQYF
TRBV19	TRBJ1-5	CASSRDSLSNQPQHF
TRBV7-8	TRBJ2-5	CASSSPGLAGGYPETRYF
TRBV7-7	TRBJ2-1	CASKPKSGTGGFYNEQFF
TRBV11-2	TRBJ2-5	CASSSGTGLAYF
TRBV7-2	TRBJ2-5	CASSLAYRLKETQYF
TRBV7-2	TRBJ2-4	CASSQYRTTGVPSKDTQYF
TRBV7-2	TRBJ2-6	CASSYLSGANVLTF
TRBV4-2	TRBJ2-5	CASSLSGDQETQYF
TRBV7-2	TRBJ2-1	CASNPGGTITYEQFF
TRBV7-2	-	CASSLRVERGYYEQYF
TRBV7-8	-	CASSSDSNEQYF
TRBV6-1	TRBJ2-5	CASSEDGGWGETQYF
TRBV6-1	TRBJ1-4	CASSDGTGGEKLFF
TRBV7-3	TRBJ2-3	CASSLKPGRGAEDTQYF
TRBV7-9	TRBJ2-3	CARGFGGAGQDTQYF
TRBV6-4	TRBJ1-5	CASRGGGIGHSNQPQHF
TRBV10-3	TRBJ2-5	CAIKSEETQYF
TRBV12-3/TRBV12-4	TRBJ2-3	CASRAAGGGKDTQYF
TRBV6-1	TRBJ2-1	CASSPGLAGVVYNEQFF
TRBV7-2	TRBJ2-5	CAGSRVRATDTQYF
TRBV7-6	-	CVSSFSGLWATNTQYF
TRBV11-3	TRBJ2-3	CASSFEAGTGNEETQYF
TRBV10-2	TRBJ2-2	CASSESWTSGGPNTGELFF
TRBV27	TRBJ2-3	CASSLGGTGTDTQYF
TRBV7-8	TRBJ2-4	CASSNLAGWAKDTQYF
TRBV27	TRBJ2-3	CATGPYGKDTQYF
TRBV6-1	-	CASSRNQGDATDTQYF
TRBV5-1	TRBJ2-3	CASSGGLAGASHTQYF
TRBV7-2	TRBJ2-6	CASSPTGSGANVLTF
TRBV7-2	-	CASSLEGTSGRPSSYEQYF
TRBV11-3	TRBJ2-1	CASSLAGTGVFNEQFF
TRBV11-1	TRBJ2-2	CASSLGTSGRNTGELFF
TRBV7-3	TRBJ2-3	CASSLNPPGGGIQDTQYF
TRBV6-1	TRBJ2-5	CASSEGAVKQYF
TRBV6-6	TRBJ2-7	CASSYGDGRSYEQYF
TRBV28	TRBJ2-4	CRGTGLGAKNTQYF
TRBV3-1	TRBJ2-1	CASSPHRTGNYNEQFF
TRBV7-9	TRBJ1-4	CASSLAGNEKLFF
TRBV7-6	-	CASSQTGQDLHEQYF
TRBV7-6	TRBJ2-5	CASSFLAGGHETQYF
TRBV6-5	TRBJ2-5	CASSSGFKAQYF
TRBV7-9	TRBJ1-1	CASSLMNTEAFF
TRBV7-2	TRBJ2-3	CASSARGLGAKNIQYF
TRBV7-3	TRBJ2-1	CASSPYPWTLNEQFF